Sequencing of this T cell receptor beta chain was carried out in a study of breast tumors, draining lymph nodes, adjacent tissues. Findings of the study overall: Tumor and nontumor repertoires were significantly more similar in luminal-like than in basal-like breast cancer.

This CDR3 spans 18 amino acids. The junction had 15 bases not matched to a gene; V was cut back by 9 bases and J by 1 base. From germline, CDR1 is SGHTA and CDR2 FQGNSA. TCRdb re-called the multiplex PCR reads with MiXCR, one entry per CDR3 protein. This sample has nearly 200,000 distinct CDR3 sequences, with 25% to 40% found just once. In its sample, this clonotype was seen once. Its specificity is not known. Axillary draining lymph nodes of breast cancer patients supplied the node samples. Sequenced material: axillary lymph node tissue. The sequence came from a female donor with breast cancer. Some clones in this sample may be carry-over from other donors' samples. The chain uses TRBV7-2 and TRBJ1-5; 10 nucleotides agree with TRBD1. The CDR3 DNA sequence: TGTGCCAGTGGTACCCCCGGACAGGGGGTCATGAGCAATCAGCCCCAGCATTTT. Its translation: CASGTPGQGVMSNQPQHF.